This note documents a single T cell receptor (beta chain) sequence. Its antigen is still unknown. Base qualities were left out, and no much larger clone turns up one base away. These data belong to a study of patients and donors after allogeneic stem cell transplantation (dated by TCRdb to about 2020). The method was RT-PCR. Sequencing instrument: NextSeq 550. TCRdb cleaned the public reads at Q25 with fastp, built clones with MiXCR and kept in-frame beta chains. Each entry is one CDR3 protein sequence, shown with its most common DNA and genes. A total of around 150,000 distinct CDR3 sequences appear in this sample, about 40% of them only once. The ten largest make up 50% of the sample. V is reduced by 1 base and J by 6 bases, leaving a spacing of 13 bases between them. Via the germline V gene, CDR1 is SNHLY and CDR2 FYNNEI. The CDR3 sequence holds 15 residues, the cysteine and phenylalanine included. Just the 45-base CDR3 DNA is kept, in frame starting at base 1.

The receptor was derived from a human donor who was either an allogeneic HSCT recipient or a stem cell or donor lymphocyte infusion donor (not recorded which). It is not recorded whose cells these are; they may come from a transplant donor. This receptor chain uses TRBV2 and TRBJ1-5; TRBD1 is perhaps the D gene, given 5 matching bases. Sample: blood, either unsorted or a sorted T cell fraction (not recorded which). This receptor carries the CDR3 CASSEVRQGGQPQHF. The DNA reads TGTGCCAGCAGTGAAGTCCGCCAGGGAGGTCAGCCCCAGCATTTT.